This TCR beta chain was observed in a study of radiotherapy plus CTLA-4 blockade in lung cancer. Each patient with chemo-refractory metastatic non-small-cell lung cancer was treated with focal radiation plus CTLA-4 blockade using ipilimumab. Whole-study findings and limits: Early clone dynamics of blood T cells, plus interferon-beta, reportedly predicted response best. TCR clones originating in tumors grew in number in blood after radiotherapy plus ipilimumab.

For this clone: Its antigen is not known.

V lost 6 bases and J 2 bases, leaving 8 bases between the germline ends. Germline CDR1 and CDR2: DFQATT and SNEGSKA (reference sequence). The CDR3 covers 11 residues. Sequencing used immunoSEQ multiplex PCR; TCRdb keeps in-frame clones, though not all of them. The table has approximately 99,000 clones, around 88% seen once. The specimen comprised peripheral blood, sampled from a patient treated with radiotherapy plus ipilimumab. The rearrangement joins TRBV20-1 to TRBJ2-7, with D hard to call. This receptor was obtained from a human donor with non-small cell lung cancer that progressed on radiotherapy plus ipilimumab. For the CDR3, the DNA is TGCAGTGCCGAAACTCCCTACGAGCAGTACTTC. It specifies CSAETPYEQYF.